These 22 T cell receptor beta chains were all obtained from the same sample, sequenced in a study of T-cell reconstitution after alpha-beta-depleted transplantation in children. Unique molecular identifiers were incorporated when the TCRbeta library was constructed. TCRdb reanalysed the PCR reads using MiXCR and keeps one entry per CDR3 protein. Of 780,000 or so distinct CDR3 sequences listed, around 15% were seen once; the top ten hold approximately 5%. The specimen was PBMCs, mostly from graft donor cells, collected 360 days after TCRalphabeta/CD19-depleted stem cell transplant. Receptor source: a male patient aged 10 to 17 who had a stem cell transplant for acute lymphoblastic leukemia, so the T cells may come from the graft donor.

A few counts support this clonotype. The rearrangement links TRBV10-2 to TRBJ2-3; D is unclear. Germline CDR1 WSHSY, CDR2 SAAADI. Deletions cut 7 bases from V and 2 bases from J, with 13 bases between. The CDR3 runs 14 residues. The DNA of the CDR3 is TGCGCCAGCACGTACCTTTTTGACACAGATACGCAGTATTTT. Translation: CASTYLFDTDTQYF.

This clonotype was picked up many times. The chain combines TRBV20-1 with TRBJ2-7; D is possibly TRBD2 (6 bases). CDR3 length: 15 residues. V was shortened by 1 base and J by 0 bases, with 13 bases between the two germline ends. Per the germline V gene, CDR1 is DFQATT and CDR2 is SNEGSKA (reference sequence). The CDR3 sequence is CSARGYSGVSYEQYF. In DNA form, the CDR3 reads TGCAGTGCTAGAGGGTATAGCGGCGTCTCCTACGAGCAGTACTTC.

The chain recombines TRBV6-4 with TRBJ1-5, with D possibly being TRBD1 (6 bases). Germline CDR1 MRHNA, CDR2 SNTAGT. Trimming shortened V by 2 bases and J by 11 bases, and 13 bases separated the two germline ends. The CDR3 is made up of 13 amino acids. The CDR3 DNA follows: TGTGCCAGCAGTGACGCTCCAGGGGAATCCCAGCATTTT. Its translation: CASSDAPGESQHF.

The table lists this clonotype with many counts. The rearrangement joins TRBV5-1 to TRBJ2-2; D remains unclear. V lost 3 bases and J lost 7, with 4 bases in between. From germline, CDR1 is SGHRS and CDR2 YFSETQ. This CDR3 is built from 11 residues. CDR3 sequence: CASSSDGELFF. Written as DNA, the CDR3 is TGCGCCAGCAGCTCCGACGGGGAGCTGTTTTTT.

This clonotype has a handful of counts. The chain carries TRBV18 and TRBJ1-5; D ambiguous. Germline CDR1 reads KGHSH; CDR2 reads LQKENI. The CDR3 has 17 amino acids. Trimming took off 3 bases at V and 0 bases at J, with 15 bases between the two ends. CDR3 residues: CASSPIYRVDSNQPQHF. CDR3 bases: TGTGCCAGCTCACCGATCTACCGGGTCGATAGCAATCAGCCCCAGCATTTT.

V usage is TRBV24-1 and J usage is TRBJ1-1; D is unclear. Germline V lookup: CDR1 KGHDR, CDR2 SFDVKD. The V end was cut by 2 bases, the J end by 1 base, with 4 bases between. This CDR3 contains 13 residues. The CDR3 reads CATSDSPNTEAFF. The CDR3, as DNA: TGTGCCACCAGTGATTCCCCGAACACTGAAGCTTTCTTT.

This clonotype was counted many times. CDR3: CASSLPTSGITGELFF. DNA of the CDR3: TGCGCCAGCAGCTTACCGACTAGCGGAATTACCGGGGAGCTGTTTTTT. The gene calls are TRBV5-1 and TRBJ2-2, with TRBD2 identical over 9 bases. The CDR3 loop spans 16 amino acids. Germline trimming cut 2 bases from V and 5 bases from J; bases unmatched to any gene: 7. In germline, CDR1 is SGHRS, CDR2 YFSETQ.

This clonotype turned up a few times. CDR3 loop: CASSSSTGFSYEQYF. The DNA of the CDR3 is TGTGCCAGCAGCTCCTCTACGGGCTTCTCCTACGAGCAGTACTTC. This sequence joins TRBV7-9 and TRBJ2-7; D call uncertain. The V end was cut by 4 bases, the J end by 0 bases, with 13 bases between. The CDR3 extends over 15 amino acids. Germline CDR1 is SEHNR and CDR2 is FQNEAQ (reference sequence).

This clonotype was seen more than once but under ten times. The chain combines TRBV5-1 with TRBJ2-7; 9 nucleotides match TRBD2. Per germline, CDR1 SGHRS and CDR2 YFSETQ. The J segment lost 2 bases and the V segment lost 4 bases, leaving 7 bases of the junction unmatched. This CDR3 spans 15 amino acids. CDR3 DNA sequence: TGCGCCAGCAGCGGGGGGACTAGCAGAACCTACGAGCAGTACTTC. This sequence encodes CASSGGTSRTYEQYF.

This chain links TRBV21-1 with TRBJ2-2; the D call TRBD2 from the table was never checked on the DNA. TRBV21-1 is a recognized pseudogene. There are 19 residues in the CDR3. The CDR3 DNA reads TGTGCCAGCAGCAAAGCCCCTTGGACTAGCGGGAGTTTCACCGGGGAGATGTTTTTT. Translation gives CASSKAPWTSGSFTGEMFF.

This clonotype was detected many times. V and J are TRBV12-3 or TRBV12-4 and TRBJ1-5; the D gene is possibly TRBD1 (5 bases). The CDR3 covers 14 residues. Trimming stripped 3 bases from V and 2 bases from J, with 8 bases between. The CDR3, as DNA: TGTGCCAGCAGTTTGGGGCTCGGCAATCAGCCCCAGCATTTT. Translated: CASSLGLGNQPQHF.

CDR3 in amino acids: CASSVGVRRQNEKLFF. In nucleotides, the CDR3 is TGTGCCAGCAGCGTAGGAGTGAGAAGACAGAATGAAAAACTGTTTTTT. The chain recombines TRBV9 with TRBJ1-4; TRBD1 might be the D (5 bases). Germline-derived CDR1 and CDR2 are SGDLS and YYNGEE. The CDR3 consists of 16 residues. V lost 0 bases and J lost 5, with 14 bases in between.

The chain couples TRBV7-9 to TRBJ2-7; no firm D call. The V end was cut by 6 bases, the J end by 0 bases, with 12 bases between. The CDR3 is made up of 14 amino acids. From germline, CDR1 is SEHNR and CDR2 FQNEAQ (reference sequence). CDR3 amino acids: CASRVDGSSYEQYF. The CDR3 DNA follows: TGTGCCAGCAGGGTGGACGGCAGCTCCTACGAGCAGTACTTC.

This clonotype was found a few times. The V gene is TRBV20-1, the J gene TRBJ2-1; tentative D call: TRBD1 (6 bases). Trimming stripped 3 bases from V and 1 base from J, with 13 bases between. This CDR3 contains 15 residues. Germline V gene data show CDR1 as DFQATT and CDR2 as SNEGSKA (reference sequence). The CDR3 sequence is CSASTPGDSYNEQFF. DNA for the CDR3: TGCAGTGCTAGTACCCCAGGGGATTCCTACAATGAGCAGTTCTTC.

J is TRBJ2-1 and V is TRBV15, with D maybe TRBD2 (6 bases). The germline V gene has CDR1 LNHNV and CDR2 YYDKDF (reference sequence). The CDR3 extends over 14 amino acids. V lost 5 bases to trimming and J lost 6 bases, with 14 bases between them. CDR3 loop: CATSLREWSNEQFF. The DNA of the CDR3 is TGTGCCACCAGCCTTCGGGAGTGGTCCAATGAGCAGTTCTTC.

In its sample, this clonotype was seen many times. The chain is built from TRBV3-1 and TRBJ2-3; no clear D. This CDR3 contains 16 residues. CDR1 and CDR2 (germline): LGHDT, YNNKEL (reference sequence). Trimming stripped 0 bases from V and 0 bases from J, with 10 bases between. This chain's CDR3 is CASSQEPSESTDTQYF. The CDR3 coding sequence is TGTGCCAGCAGCCAAGAGCCGTCAGAAAGCACAGATACGCAGTATTTT.

A few counts support this clonotype. V is TRBV4-1 and J is TRBJ2-7, with 8 bases lining up with TRBD1. Germline CDR1 reads MGHRA; CDR2 reads YSYEKL. J gave up 4 bases and V 0 bases, and 5 bases lay outside the gene matches. This CDR3 has 15 amino acids. CDR3 bases: TGCGCCAGCAGCCAAGACGGACAGGGTTGGTACGAGCAGTACTTC. Its protein product is CASSQDGQGWYEQYF.

This clonotype was seen a handful of times. The chain joins TRBV29-1 to TRBJ2-5; 8 positions match TRBD1. V trimming: 1 base; J trimming: 4 bases; junction bases outside the gene matches: 11. CDR3 size: 16 residues. Germline V lookup: CDR1 SQVTM, CDR2 ANQGSEA. CDR3 region: CSVEGPQGVGGETQYF. The CDR3 DNA sequence: TGCAGCGTTGAAGGTCCACAGGGGGTCGGAGGAGAGACCCAGTACTTC.

The gene calls are TRBV7-3 and TRBJ2-7; no reliable D call. Between the trimmed V and J ends, which lost 5 bases and 0 bases, there was a span of 14 bases. CDR1 and CDR2 from the germline V gene are SGHTA and FQGTGA. There are 15 residues in the CDR3. The CDR3 loop is CASSQSGVSSYEQYF. Here the CDR3 DNA reads TGTGCCAGCAGCCAAAGTGGAGTTTCCTCCTACGAGCAGTACTTC.

The rearrangement joins TRBV3-1 to TRBJ1-3, with 7 bases aligning to TRBD1. Germline V CDR1 and CDR2: LGHDT, YNNKEL (reference sequence). V was pared by 6 bases and J by 3 bases, with 5 bases of the junction left unmatched. This CDR3 region has 14 residues. The CDR3: CASRLQGFGNTIYF. CDR3 DNA: TGTGCCAGCAGGTTACAGGGGTTTGGAAACACCATATATTTT.

The chain employs TRBV11-2 and TRBJ2-7; tentatively, D is TRBD1 (5 bases). The CDR3 is 14 residues long. Germline lookup yields CDR1 SGHAT and CDR2 FQNNGV. Deletions cut 3 bases from V and 0 bases from J, with 9 bases between. The DNA of the CDR3 is TGTGCCAGCAGCTTTCTACAGGCCTCCTACGAGCAGTACTTC. Translation gives CASSFLQASYEQYF.

V and J are TRBV5-1 and TRBJ2-7; 8 bases map to TRBD2. CDR3 length equals 16 residues. The V and J ends lost 3 bases and 0 bases, in that order; junction bases with no gene match: 8. Germline CDR1 and CDR2: SGHRS and YFSETQ. The CDR3 reads CASSWTLAESSYEQYF. The CDR3 DNA sequence: TGCGCCAGCAGCTGGACACTAGCGGAAAGCTCCTACGAGCAGTACTTC.